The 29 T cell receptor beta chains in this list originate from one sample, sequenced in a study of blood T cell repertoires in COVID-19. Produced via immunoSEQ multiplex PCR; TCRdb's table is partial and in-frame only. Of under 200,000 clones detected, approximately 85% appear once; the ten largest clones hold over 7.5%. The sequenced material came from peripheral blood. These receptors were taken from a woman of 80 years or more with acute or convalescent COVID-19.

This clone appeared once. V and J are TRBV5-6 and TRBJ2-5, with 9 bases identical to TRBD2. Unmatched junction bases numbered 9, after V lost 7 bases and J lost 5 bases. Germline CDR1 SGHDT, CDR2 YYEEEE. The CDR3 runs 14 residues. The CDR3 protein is CASSLAGPLETQYF. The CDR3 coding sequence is TGTGCCAGCTCCCTAGCGGGGCCCCTGGAGACCCAGTACTTC.

The CDR3 region is CASSQDLGRGQGSPLHF. CDR3 DNA: TGCGCCAGCAGCCAAGATCTGGGCAGGGGGCAGGGCTCACCCCTCCACTTT. The genes are TRBV4-1 and TRBJ1-6, with TRBD1 matching over 8 bases. V was clipped by 0 bases and J by 10 bases; unmatched bases: 11. Germline values: CDR1 MGHRA, CDR2 YSYEKL. This CDR3 has 17 residues.

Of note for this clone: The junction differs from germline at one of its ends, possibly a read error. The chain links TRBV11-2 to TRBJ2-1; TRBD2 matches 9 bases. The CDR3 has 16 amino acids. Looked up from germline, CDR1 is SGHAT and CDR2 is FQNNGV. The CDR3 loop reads CASSLVSSGGTNKQFF. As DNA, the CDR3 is TGTGCCAGCAGCTTAGTGTCAAGCGGGGGGACCAATAAGCAGTTCTTC.

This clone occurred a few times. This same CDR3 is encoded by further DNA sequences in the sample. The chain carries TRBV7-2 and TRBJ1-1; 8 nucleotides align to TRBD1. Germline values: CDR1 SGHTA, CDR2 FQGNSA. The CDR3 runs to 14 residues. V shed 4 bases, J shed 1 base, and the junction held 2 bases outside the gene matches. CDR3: CASSSQGGNTEAFF. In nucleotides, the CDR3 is TGTGCCAGCAGCTCACAGGGGGGGAACACTGAAGCTTTCTTT.

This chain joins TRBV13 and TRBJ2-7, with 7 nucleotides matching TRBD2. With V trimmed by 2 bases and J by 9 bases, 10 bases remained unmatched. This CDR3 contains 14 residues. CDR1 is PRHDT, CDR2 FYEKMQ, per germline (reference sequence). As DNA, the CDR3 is TGTGCCAGCAGCTTAAAAGCGGGAACCCCCCGGCAGTACTTC. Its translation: CASSLKAGTPRQYF.

The CDR3 nucleotides read TGTGCCAGCAGTTTAGCGGCAGGGGAGTCCTACGAGCAGTACTTC. Amino acids: CASSLAAGESYEQYF. The chain combines TRBV27 with TRBJ2-7; a possible D gene is TRBD1 (6 bases). The germline V and J ends were trimmed by 2 bases and 1 base, with 12 bases remaining between them. Germline values: CDR1 MNHEY, CDR2 SMNVEV (reference sequence). The CDR3 loop spans 15 amino acids.

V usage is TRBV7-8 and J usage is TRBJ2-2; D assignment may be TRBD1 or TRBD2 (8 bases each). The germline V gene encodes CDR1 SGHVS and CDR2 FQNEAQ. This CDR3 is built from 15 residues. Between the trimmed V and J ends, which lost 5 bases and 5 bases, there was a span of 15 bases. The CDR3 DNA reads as TGTGCCAGCAGCCAGGGGGCTAGCGGGACCGGGGAGCTGTTTTTT. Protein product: CASSQGASGTGELFF.

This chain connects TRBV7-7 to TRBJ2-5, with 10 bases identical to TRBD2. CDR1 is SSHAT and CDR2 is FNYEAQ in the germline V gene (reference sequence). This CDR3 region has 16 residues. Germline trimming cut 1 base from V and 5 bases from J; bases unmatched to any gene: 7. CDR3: CASSLGRSSGGETQYF. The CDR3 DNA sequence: TGTGCCAGCAGCTTAGGCCGTAGTAGCGGGGGGGAGACCCAGTACTTC.

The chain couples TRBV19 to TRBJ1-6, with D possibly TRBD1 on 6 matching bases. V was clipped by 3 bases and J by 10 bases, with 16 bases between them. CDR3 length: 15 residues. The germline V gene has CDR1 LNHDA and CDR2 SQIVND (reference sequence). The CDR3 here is CASSIRGAEQSPLHF. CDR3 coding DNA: TGTGCCAGTAGTATCCGGGGGGCCGAACAATCACCCCTCCACTTT.

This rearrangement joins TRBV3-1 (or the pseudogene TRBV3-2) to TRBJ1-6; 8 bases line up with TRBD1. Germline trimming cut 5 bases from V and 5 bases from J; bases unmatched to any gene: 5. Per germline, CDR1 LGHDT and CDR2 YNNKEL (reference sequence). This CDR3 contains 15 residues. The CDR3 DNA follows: TGTGCCAGCAGCGCCTGGACAGGGAATAATTCACCCCTCCACTTT. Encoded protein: CASSAWTGNNSPLHF.

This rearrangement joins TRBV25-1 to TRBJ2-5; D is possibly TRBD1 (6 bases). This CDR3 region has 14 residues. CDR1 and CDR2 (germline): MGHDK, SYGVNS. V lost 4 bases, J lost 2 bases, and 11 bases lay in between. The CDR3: CASSGWQGQETQYF. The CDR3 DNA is TGTGCCAGCAGTGGGTGGCAGGGGCAAGAGACCCAGTACTTC.

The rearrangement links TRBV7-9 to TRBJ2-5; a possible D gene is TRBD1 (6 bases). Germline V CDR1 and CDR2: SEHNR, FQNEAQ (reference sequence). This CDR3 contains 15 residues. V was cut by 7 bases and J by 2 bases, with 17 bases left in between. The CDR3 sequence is CASTRLRGSQETQYF. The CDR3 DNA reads TGTGCCAGCACCCGTTTGAGGGGGTCTCAAGAGACCCAGTACTTC.

CDR3 nucleotide sequence: TGTGCCAGCAGTTTAACCGGGACAGGGATGGAAGAGCAGTACTTC. It specifies CASSLTGTGMEEQYF. V gene TRBV6-5 combines with J gene TRBJ2-7; TRBD1 matches at 9 bases. This CDR3 is built from 15 residues. Germline loops: CDR1 MNHEY, CDR2 SVGAGI. The V segment lost 4 bases and the J segment 7 bases; nucleotides outside the gene matches: 11.

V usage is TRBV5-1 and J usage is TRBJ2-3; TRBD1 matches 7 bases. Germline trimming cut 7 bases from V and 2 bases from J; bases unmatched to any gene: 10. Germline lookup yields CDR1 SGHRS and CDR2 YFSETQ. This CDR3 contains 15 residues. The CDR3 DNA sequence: TGCGCCAGCGAGCGACAGGGCGGTAACACAGATACGCAGTATTTT. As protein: CASERQGGNTDTQYF.

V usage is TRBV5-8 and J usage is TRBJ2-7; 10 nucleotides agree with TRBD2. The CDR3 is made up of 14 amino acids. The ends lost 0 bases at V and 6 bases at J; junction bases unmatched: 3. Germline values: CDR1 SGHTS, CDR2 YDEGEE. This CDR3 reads CASSLGAGGLEQYF. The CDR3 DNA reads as TGTGCCAGCAGCTTGGGAGCGGGGGGGCTCGAGCAGTACTTC.

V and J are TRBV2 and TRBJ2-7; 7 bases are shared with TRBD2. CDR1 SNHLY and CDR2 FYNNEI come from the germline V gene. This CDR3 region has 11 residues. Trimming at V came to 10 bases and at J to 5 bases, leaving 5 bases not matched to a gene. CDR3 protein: CATMGGNEQYF. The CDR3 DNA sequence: TGTGCCACAATGGGAGGGAACGAGCAGTACTTC.

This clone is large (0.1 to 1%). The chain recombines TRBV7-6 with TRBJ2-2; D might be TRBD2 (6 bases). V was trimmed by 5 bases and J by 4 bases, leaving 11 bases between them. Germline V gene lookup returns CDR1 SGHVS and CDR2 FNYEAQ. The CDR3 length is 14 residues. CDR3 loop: CASSPGTLTGELFF. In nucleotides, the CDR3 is TGTGCCAGCAGCCCCGGGACTCTCACCGGGGAGCTGTTTTTT.

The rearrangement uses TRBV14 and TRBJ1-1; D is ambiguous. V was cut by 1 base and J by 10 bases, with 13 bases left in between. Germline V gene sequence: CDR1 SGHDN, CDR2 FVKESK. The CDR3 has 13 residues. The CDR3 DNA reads TGTGCCAGCAGCCAAGGAGGGAAACTCGGAGCTTTCTTT. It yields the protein CASSQGGKLGAFF.

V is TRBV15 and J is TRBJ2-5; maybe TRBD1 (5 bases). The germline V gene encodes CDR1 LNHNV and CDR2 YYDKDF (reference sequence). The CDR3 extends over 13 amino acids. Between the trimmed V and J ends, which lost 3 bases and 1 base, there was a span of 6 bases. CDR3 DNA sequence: TGTGCCACCAGCAGCCAGGGCCAAGAGACCCAGTACTTC. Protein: CATSSQGQETQYF.

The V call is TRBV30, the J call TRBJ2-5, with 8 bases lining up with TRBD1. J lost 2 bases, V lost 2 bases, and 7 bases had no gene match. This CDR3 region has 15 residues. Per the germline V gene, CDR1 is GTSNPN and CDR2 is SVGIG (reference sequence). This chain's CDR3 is CAWSPDRGRQETQYF. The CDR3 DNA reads TGTGCCTGGAGTCCCGACAGGGGTCGGCAAGAGACCCAGTACTTC. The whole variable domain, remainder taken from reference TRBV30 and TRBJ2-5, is SQTIHQWPATLVQPVGSPLSLECTVEGTSNPNLYWYRQAAGRGLQLLFYSVGIGQISSEVPQNLSASRPQDRQFILSSKKLLLSDSGFYLCAWSPDRGRQETQYFGPGTRLLVL.

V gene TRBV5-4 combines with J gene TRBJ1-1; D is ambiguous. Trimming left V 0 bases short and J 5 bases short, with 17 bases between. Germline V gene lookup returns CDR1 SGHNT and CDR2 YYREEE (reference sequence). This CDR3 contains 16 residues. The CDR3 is CASSLDRGSAWTEAFF. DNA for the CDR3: TGTGCCAGCAGCTTGGATAGAGGGAGCGCTTGGACTGAAGCTTTCTTT.

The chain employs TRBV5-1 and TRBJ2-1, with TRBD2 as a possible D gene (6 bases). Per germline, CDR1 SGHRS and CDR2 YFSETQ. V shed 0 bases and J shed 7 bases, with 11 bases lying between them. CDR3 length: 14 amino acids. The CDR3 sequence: CASSLGPGANEQFF. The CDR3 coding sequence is TGCGCCAGCAGCTTGGGTCCGGGAGCAAATGAGCAGTTCTTC.

CDR3 DNA: TGTGCCAGCAGCCAAGGAATCGGGACAGCTTCCAATCAGCCCCAGCATTTT. Its protein is CASSQGIGTASNQPQHF. The V call is TRBV3-1 (or the pseudogene TRBV3-2), the J call TRBJ1-5, with 7 bases identical to TRBD1. V shed 1 base, J shed 3 bases, and the junction held 9 bases outside the gene matches. The CDR3 runs 17 residues. CDR1 LGHDT and CDR2 YNNKEL come from the germline V gene (reference sequence).

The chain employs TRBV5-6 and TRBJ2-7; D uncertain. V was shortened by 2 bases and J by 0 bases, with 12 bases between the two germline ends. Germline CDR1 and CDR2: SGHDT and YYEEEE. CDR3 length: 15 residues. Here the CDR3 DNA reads TGTGCCAGCAGCTTCCGCTCCGCAGGCTCCTACGAGCAGTACTTC. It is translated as CASSFRSAGSYEQYF.

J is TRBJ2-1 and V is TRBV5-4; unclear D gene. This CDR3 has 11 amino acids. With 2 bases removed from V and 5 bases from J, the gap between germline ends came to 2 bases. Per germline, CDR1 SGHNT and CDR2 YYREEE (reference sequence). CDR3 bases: TGTGCCAGCAGCTTTAACAATGAGCAGTTCTTC. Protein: CASSFNNEQFF.

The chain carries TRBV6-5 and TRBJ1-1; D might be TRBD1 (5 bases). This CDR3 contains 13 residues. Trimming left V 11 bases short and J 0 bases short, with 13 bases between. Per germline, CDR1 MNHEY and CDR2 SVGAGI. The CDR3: CAAGEVLNTEAFF. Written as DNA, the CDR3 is TGTGCCGCGGGGGAGGTGTTGAACACTGAAGCTTTCTTT.

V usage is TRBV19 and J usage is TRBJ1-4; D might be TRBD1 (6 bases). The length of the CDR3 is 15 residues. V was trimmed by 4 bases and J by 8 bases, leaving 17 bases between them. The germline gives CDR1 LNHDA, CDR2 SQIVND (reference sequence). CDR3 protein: CASSTVHHQGEKLFF. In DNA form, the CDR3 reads TGTGCCAGTAGTACTGTCCACCATCAGGGGGAAAAACTGTTTTTT.

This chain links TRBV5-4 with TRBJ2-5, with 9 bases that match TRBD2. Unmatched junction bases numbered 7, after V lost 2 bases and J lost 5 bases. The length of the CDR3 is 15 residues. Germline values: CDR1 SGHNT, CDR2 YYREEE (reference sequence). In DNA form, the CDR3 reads TGTGCCAGCAGCTTAGCGGGAGGCGGTGGGGAGACCCAGTACTTC. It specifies CASSLAGGGGETQYF.

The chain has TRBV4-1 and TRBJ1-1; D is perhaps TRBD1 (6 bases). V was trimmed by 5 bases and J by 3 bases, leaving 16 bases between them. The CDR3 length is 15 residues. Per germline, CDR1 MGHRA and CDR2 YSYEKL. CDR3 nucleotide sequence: TGCGCCAGCAGCACCCGACAGGCGCCTTACACTGAAGCTTTCTTT. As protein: CASSTRQAPYTEAFF.